This TCR beta chain was obtained from a study of vaccination effects on CD4 cells after COVID-19. This clone appeared a few times. The antigen is not known. Here immunoSEQ multiplex PCR was the method, and the copy in TCRdb shows in-frame clones only, minus some. This repertoire shows more than 40,000 clones, 65% to 75% found once; its top ten account for around 16%. The CDR3 is 17 residues long. Looked up from germline, CDR1 is MNHEY and CDR2 is SMNVEV (reference sequence). Trimming pared 8 bases from V and 5 bases from J, leaving 27 bases between. Expansion with viral peptide pools was applied to antigen-specific CD4+ T cells by the ViraFEST assay prior to sequencing. With 9 to 11 days of culture completed, CD4+ T cells were isolated. Of the BNT162b2 and mRNA-1273 vaccines, participants received two doses of one or the other.

The starting material was CD4+ T cells from PBMCs cultured with HCoV-OC43 spike peptides, obtained after COVID-19 vaccination. Sample subset: HCoV-OC43 spike overlapping peptide pool stimulation. V is TRBV27 and J is TRBJ1-2; the D gene is possibly TRBD1 (5 bases). The source is a human donor who received a COVID-19 vaccine. The CDR3 bases are TGTGCCAGCGGTGCCGCCTATGGGGCAGGATATTCTTATGGCTACACCTTC. Translating gives CASGAAYGAGYSYGYTF.